Listed below are T cell receptor beta chains from one sample, sequenced in a study of blood T cell repertoires in COVID-19. TCRdb's copy holds only in-frame clones and misses some; the assay was immunoSEQ multiplex PCR. The sample carries approximately 150,000 clones, more than 75% recorded once. The specimen sequenced was peripheral blood. The receptors were gathered from a man in his fifties or sixties with active or convalescent COVID-19. Both conserved end residues are part of each CDR3. The D gene is left open where the match is weak. Where a row states a size, it is once, few, many or the class of an expanded clone; other rows omit it.

abundance,v_gene,j_gene,d_gene,CDR3nt,CDR3aa
.,TRBV19,TRBJ2-2,.,TGTGCCAGTAGATTGACAGGGAACACCGGGGAGCTGTTTTTT,CASRLTGNTGELFF
.,TRBV27,TRBJ1-6,TRBD1,TGTGCCAGCAGTTTATGGGACAGTAATTCACCCCTCCACTTT,CASSLWDSNSPLHF
.,TRBV7-9,TRBJ1-1,TRBD1,TGTGCCAGCAGCTTAAGGGGGACAGGGGACACTGAAGCTTTCTTT,CASSLRGTGDTEAFF
once,TRBV10-1,TRBJ1-1,.,TGCGCCAGCAGTGAGGGACTGTTAAACACTGAAGCTTTCTTT,CASSEGLLNTEAFF
.,TRBV28,TRBJ1-4,TRBD1,TGTGCCAGCGGACCAGGGGGAGAAAAACTGTTTTTT,CASGPGGEKLFF
.,TRBV6-5,TRBJ2-1,.,TGTGCCAGCAGTTACGGGAGAGGAACTTACAATGAGCAGTTCTTC,CASSYGRGTYNEQFF
many,TRBV7-8,TRBJ1-5,TRBD1,TGTGCCAGCAGCTTAGCATGGGGACAGGGGAAAAATCAGCCCCAGCATTTT,CASSLAWGQGKNQPQHF
.,TRBV15,TRBJ1-4,TRBD1,TGTGCCACCAGCAGAGGGGACAGATGGTCTGAAAAACTGTTTTTT,CATSRGDRWSEKLFF
.,TRBV5-6,TRBJ1-3,.,TGTGCCAGCAGCTTTAGGACAGCCTACTCTGGAAACACCATATATTTT,CASSFRTAYSGNTIYF
.,TRBV28,TRBJ2-3,.,TGTGCCAGCAGCATTCGCACAGATACGCAGTATTTT,CASSIRTDTQYF
.,TRBV7-2,TRBJ2-3,TRBD2,TGTGCCAGCAGCTTCACTAGCGGGGCGGTGCAGTATTTT,CASSFTSGAVQYF
.,TRBV4-2,TRBJ2-7,TRBD2,TGTGCCAGCAGCCCTAGCGGGATTGGTTACGAGCAGTACTTC,CASSPSGIGYEQYF
.,TRBV18,TRBJ2-5,.,TGTGCCAGCTCACCACCGTTGCAGGGCGCGGAGACCCAGTACTTC,CASSPPLQGAETQYF
.,TRBV18,TRBJ1-1,.,TGTGCCAGCTCACCGGCAGAGAACACTGAAGCTTTCTTT,CASSPAENTEAFF
.,TRBV5-1,TRBJ1-4,TRBD1,TGCGCCAGCAGCTTGATGGGCCAGGGGGCATCAGGCGAAAAACTGTTTTTT,CASSLMGQGASGEKLFF
.,TRBV24-1,TRBJ2-7,TRBD1,TGTGCCACCAGTGATTTGTTGGGACAGGGGAGGAATTGCCCAATACCTACCTACGAGCAGTACTTC,CATSDLLGQGRNCPIPTYEQYF
.,TRBV7-9,TRBJ2-5,.,TGTGCCAGCAGCTTAACTCAGGGAGGTGAGACCCAGTACTTC,CASSLTQGGETQYF
few,TRBV6-6,TRBJ1-5,.,TGTGCCAGCAGTATGGACTTGTTTAGCAATCAGCCCCAGCATTTT,CASSMDLFSNQPQHF
.,TRBV4-1,TRBJ2-6,.,TGCGCCAGCAGCCTGCAGGGGAATACTGGGGCCAACGTCCTGACTTTC,CASSLQGNTGANVLTF
.,TRBV30,TRBJ2-5,TRBD1,TGTGCCTGGAGGGGACAGGCGCAAGAGACCCAGTACTTC,CAWRGQAQETQYF
.,TRBV24-1,TRBJ2-1,.,TGTGCCACCAGTGGACAGGTGGGGGAGCAGTTCTTC,CATSGQVGEQFF
.,TRBV6-6,TRBJ1-4,.,TGTGCCAGCAGCTTGGGACTGAATCCGCGTAATGAAAAACTGTTTTTT,CASSLGLNPRNEKLFF
.,TRBV2,TRBJ1-1,.,TGTGCCAGCAGTGTAGGGTATCAGGGGACTGAAGCTTTCTTT,CASSVGYQGTEAFF
.,TRBV10-3,TRBJ1-5,.,TGTGCCATCAGTGAGTCGCGAGACAGGTTAAGGTCGCCCCAGCATTTT,CAISESRDRLRSPQHF
.,TRBV6-1,TRBJ1-1,.,TGTGCCAGCAGTGAATTTTATTATCTGAACACTGAAGCTTTCTTT,CASSEFYYLNTEAFF
.,TRBV23-1,TRBJ2-7,TRBD1,TGCGCCAGCAGTCAAGCTCGAGGACAGGTCTACGAGCAGTACTTC,CASSQARGQVYEQYF
.,TRBV28,TRBJ2-7,TRBD1,TGTGCCAGCAGTTCCGGACAGGCGGAGCAGTACTTC,CASSSGQAEQYF
.,TRBV19,TRBJ1-1,.,TGTGCCAGTAGTTTCCCCCTACAGGGTAGAGCTGAAGCTTTCTTT,CASSFPLQGRAEAFF
.,TRBV6-5,TRBJ2-7,.,TGTGCCAGCGTCGACAGGACCTACGAGCAGTACTTC,CASVDRTYEQYF
.,TRBV30,TRBJ1-1,.,TGTGCCTGGAGTATCCATCCTACGGCTTTCTTT,CAWSIHPTAFF
.,TRBV2,TRBJ1-4,.,TGTGCCAGCAGTGAAGTTCTTGCGGGGGTTCAAAAACTGTTTTTT,CASSEVLAGVQKLFF
.,TRBV28,TRBJ2-7,TRBD2,TGTGCCAGCAGTTTGGGAGCGGGAGCGGGAGAGCAGTACTTC,CASSLGAGAGEQYF
.,TRBV12-3/TRBV12-4,TRBJ1-2,.,TGTGCCAGCAGTTTGCGGGGACTCTATGGCTACACCTTC,CASSLRGLYGYTF
.,TRBV19,TRBJ1-5,TRBD1,TGTGCCAGTACTGTGACAGGGCGACAGCCCCAGCATTTT,CASTVTGRQPQHF
.,TRBV19,TRBJ1-1,.,TGTGCCAGTAGTACTCGGACAGCGAACACTGAAGCTTTCTTT,CASSTRTANTEAFF
.,TRBV2,TRBJ1-2,TRBD1,TGTGCCAGCAGTGAAAGGGGACAGGGGGCGGGCTATGGCTACACCTTC,CASSERGQGAGYGYTF
few,TRBV6-6,TRBJ1-2,.,TGTGCCAGCAGTTACTCGTCAGGCTACACCTTC,CASSYSSGYTF
once,TRBV11-2,TRBJ2-1,TRBD2,TGTGCCAGCAGCTTAGTATTAGCGGGGGACCTCTACAATGAGCAGTTCTTC,CASSLVLAGDLYNEQFF
.,TRBV10-3,TRBJ2-1,TRBD1,TGTGCCATCAGTGATTTGCAGGGGGATGAGCAGTTCTTC,CAISDLQGDEQFF
.,TRBV27,TRBJ1-2,TRBD1,TGTGCCAGCAGTTTATCTCAGGGACAGGGAGGCTATGGCTACACCTTC,CASSLSQGQGGYGYTF
.,TRBV2,TRBJ2-7,.,TGTGCCAGCAGTGAAGCTACAGGACGTTACGAGCAGTACTTC,CASSEATGRYEQYF
few,TRBV19,TRBJ2-7,.,TGTGCCAGTAGTATGGGCACCTCCTCCTACGAGCAGTACTTC,CASSMGTSSYEQYF
.,TRBV5-6,TRBJ1-3,TRBD1,TGTGCCAGCACTCACGGACAGGTCTGGGCTGGAAACACCATATATTTT,CASTHGQVWAGNTIYF
.,TRBV19,TRBJ2-1,TRBD2,TGTGCCAGTAGTATATCTAGCGGGAGGATAAACAATGAGCAGTTCTTC,CASSISSGRINNEQFF
few,TRBV2,TRBJ2-5,TRBD1,TGTGCCAGCACTAGACAGGGTGGGGCGGGAGAGACCCAGTACTTC,CASTRQGGAGETQYF
.,TRBV15,TRBJ2-1,.,TGTGCCACCAGCAGAGATCAACGGGATGAGCAGTTCTTC,CATSRDQRDEQFF
.,TRBV6-5,TRBJ2-3,TRBD2,TGTGCCAGCAGACCCGGAGTAGCGGGAGTTGATACGCAGTATTTT,CASRPGVAGVDTQYF
.,TRBV2,TRBJ1-4,TRBD1,TGTGCCAGCACCAGGGGGTTCGTAACTAATGAAAAACTGTTTTTT,CASTRGFVTNEKLFF
.,TRBV20-1,TRBJ1-1,.,TGCAGTGCTAGTTTTCAACAGAAAAACACTGAAGCTTTCTTT,CSASFQQKNTEAFF
.,TRBV18,TRBJ2-7,.,TGTGCCAGCTCACCCGAAACAACAGGTTTCGGGCAGTACTTC,CASSPETTGFGQYF
.,TRBV2,TRBJ1-1,TRBD1,TGTGCCAGCAGTGTTCAAACAGCAGGGGGCGTTACTGAAGCTTTCTTT,CASSVQTAGGVTEAFF
.,TRBV3-1/TRBV3-2,TRBJ2-2,TRBD2,TGTGCCAGCAGCCAAGGAGCGGGGGGGCCCGGGGAGCTGTTTTTT,CASSQGAGGPGELFF
.,TRBV7-6,TRBJ1-1,.,TGTGCCAGCAGCTTAGAGGGGGGGGCAGGCACTGAAGCTTTCTTT,CASSLEGGAGTEAFF